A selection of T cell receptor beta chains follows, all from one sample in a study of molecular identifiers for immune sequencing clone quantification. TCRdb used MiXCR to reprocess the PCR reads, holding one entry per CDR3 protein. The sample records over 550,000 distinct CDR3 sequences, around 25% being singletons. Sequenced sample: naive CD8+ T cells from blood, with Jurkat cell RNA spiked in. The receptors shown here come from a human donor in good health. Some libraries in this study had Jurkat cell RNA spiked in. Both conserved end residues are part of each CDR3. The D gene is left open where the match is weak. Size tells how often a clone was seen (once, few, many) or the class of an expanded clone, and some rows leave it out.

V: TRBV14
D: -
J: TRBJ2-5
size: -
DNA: TGTGCCAGCAGCCAAGCTGAGACCCGGTACTTC
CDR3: CASSQAETRYF

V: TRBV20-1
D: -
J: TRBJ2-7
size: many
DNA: TGCAGTGCCTTATTCCCGGGAAAGGGGTACGAGCAGTACTTC
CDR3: CSALFPGKGYEQYF

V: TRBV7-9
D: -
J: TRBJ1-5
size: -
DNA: TGTGCCAGCAGCATCGGCCGCAATCAGCCCCAGCATTTT
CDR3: CASSIGRNQPQHF

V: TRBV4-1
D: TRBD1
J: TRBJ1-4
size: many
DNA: TGCGCCAGCAGCCCACCCGCCGGGACAGGGGATGAAAAACTGTTTTTT
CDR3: CASSPPAGTGDEKLFF

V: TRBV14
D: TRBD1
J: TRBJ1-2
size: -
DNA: TGTGCCAGCAGCCAATCACAGGGGTCTGGCTACACCTTC
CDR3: CASSQSQGSGYTF

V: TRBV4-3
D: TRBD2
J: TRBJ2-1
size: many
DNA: TGCGCCAGCAGCCAAGATAGAGAAGAAGCGGGGGAGTCTGAGTTCTTC
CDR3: CASSQDREEAGESEFF

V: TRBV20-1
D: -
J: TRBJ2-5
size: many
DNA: TGCAGTGCTAGAAGAGGGCGGACGTACCAAGAGACCCAGTACTTC
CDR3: CSARRGRTYQETQYF

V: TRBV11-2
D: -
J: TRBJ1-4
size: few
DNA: TGTGCCAGCAGCTTGAGGGTCGCAACTAATGAAAAACTGTTTTTT
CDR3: CASSLRVATNEKLFF

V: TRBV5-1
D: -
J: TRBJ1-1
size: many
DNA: TGCGCCAGCAGCTCAGGCCCGGTGGAAGCTTTCTTT
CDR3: CASSSGPVEAFF

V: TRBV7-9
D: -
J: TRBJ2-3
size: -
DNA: TGTGCCAGCACCGGCTTAGCGGCTAGAAGCATAGATACGCAGTATTTT
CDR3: CASTGLAARSIDTQYF

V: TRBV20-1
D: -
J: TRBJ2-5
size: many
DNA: TGCAGTGCTAACGGTGATACGAGTCAAGAGACCCAGTACTTC
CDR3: CSANGDTSQETQYF

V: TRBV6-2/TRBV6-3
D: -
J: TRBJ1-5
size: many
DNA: TGTGCCACCCAACAGGGAACATTGAAGGATCCCCAGCATTTT
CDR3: CATQQGTLKDPQHF